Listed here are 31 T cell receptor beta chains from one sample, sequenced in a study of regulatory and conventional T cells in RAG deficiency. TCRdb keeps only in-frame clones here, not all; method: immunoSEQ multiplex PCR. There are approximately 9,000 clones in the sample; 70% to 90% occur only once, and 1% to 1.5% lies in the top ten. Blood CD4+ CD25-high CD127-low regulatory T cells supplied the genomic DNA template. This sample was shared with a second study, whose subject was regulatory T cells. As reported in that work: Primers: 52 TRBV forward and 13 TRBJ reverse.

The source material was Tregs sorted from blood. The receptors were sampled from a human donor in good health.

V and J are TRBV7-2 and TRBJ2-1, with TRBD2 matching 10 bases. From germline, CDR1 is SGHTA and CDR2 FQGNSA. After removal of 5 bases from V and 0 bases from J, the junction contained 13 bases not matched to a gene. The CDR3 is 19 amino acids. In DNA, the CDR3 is TGTGCCAGCAGCACAACGGGACTAGCGAGACCCAGCTCCTACAATGAGCAGTTCTTC. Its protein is CASSTTGLARPSSYNEQFF.

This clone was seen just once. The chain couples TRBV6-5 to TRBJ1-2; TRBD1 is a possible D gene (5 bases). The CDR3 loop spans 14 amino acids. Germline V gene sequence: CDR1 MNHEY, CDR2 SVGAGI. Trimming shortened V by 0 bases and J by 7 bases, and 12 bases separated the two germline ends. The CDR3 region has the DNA TGTGCCAGCAGTTACTCGGGGGGGGGATCTGGCTACACCTTC. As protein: CASSYSGGGSGYTF.

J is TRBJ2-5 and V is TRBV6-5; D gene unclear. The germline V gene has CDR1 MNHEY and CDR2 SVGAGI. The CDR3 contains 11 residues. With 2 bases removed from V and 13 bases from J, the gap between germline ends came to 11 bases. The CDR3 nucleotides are TGTGCCAGCAGTTACCTGGATGTAGTGTACTTC. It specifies CASSYLDVVYF.

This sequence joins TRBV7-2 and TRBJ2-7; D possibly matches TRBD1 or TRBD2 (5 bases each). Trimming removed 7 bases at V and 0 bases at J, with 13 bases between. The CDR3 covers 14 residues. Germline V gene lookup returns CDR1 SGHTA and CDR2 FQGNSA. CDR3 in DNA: TGTGCCAGCAAAGGGACCATAAGCTCCTACGAGCAGTACTTC. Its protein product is CASKGTISSYEQYF. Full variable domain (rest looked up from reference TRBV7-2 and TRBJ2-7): GAGVSQSPSNKVTEKGKDVELRCDPISGHTALYWYRQSLGQGLEFLIYFQGNSAPDKSGLPSDRFSAERTGGSVSTLTIQRTQQEDSAVYLCASKGTISSYEQYFGPGTRLTVT.

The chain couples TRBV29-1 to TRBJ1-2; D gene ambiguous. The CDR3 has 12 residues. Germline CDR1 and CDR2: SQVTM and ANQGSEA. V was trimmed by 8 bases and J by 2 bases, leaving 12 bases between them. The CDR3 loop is CSSLTMNYGYTF. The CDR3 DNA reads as TGCAGCTCCCTGACGATGAACTATGGCTACACCTTC.

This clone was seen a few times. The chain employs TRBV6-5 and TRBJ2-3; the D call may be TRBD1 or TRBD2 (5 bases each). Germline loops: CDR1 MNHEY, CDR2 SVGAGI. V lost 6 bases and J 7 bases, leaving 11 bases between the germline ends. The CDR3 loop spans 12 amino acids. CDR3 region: CASRDRGNTQYF. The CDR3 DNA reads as TGTGCCAGCAGAGACAGAGGGAATACGCAGTATTTT.

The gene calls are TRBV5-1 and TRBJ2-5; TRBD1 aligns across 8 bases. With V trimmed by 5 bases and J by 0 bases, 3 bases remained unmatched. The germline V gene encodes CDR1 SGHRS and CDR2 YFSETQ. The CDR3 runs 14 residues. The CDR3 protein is CASRQTGDQETQYF. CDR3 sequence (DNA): TGCGCCAGCAGGCAGACAGGGGACCAAGAGACCCAGTACTTC.

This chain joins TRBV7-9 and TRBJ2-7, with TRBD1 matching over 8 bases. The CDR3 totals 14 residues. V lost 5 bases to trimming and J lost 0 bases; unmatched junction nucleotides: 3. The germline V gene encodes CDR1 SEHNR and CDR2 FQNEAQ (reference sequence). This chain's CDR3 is CASSGQGASYEQYF. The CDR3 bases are TGTGCCAGCAGCGGTCAGGGGGCCTCCTACGAGCAGTACTTC.

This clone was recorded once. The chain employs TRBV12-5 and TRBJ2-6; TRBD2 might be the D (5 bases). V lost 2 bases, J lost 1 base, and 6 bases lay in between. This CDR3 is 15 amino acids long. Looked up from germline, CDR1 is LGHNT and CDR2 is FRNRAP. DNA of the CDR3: TGTGCTAGTGGTTTGAGCGGTTCTGGGGCCAACGTCCTGACTTTC. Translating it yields CASGLSGSGANVLTF.

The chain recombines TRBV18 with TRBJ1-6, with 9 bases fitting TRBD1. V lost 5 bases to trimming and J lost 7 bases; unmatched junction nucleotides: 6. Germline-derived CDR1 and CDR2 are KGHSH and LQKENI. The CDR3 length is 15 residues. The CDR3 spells CASSGQGNSNSPLHF. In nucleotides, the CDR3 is TGTGCCAGCTCAGGACAGGGGAATTCAAATTCACCCCTCCACTTT.

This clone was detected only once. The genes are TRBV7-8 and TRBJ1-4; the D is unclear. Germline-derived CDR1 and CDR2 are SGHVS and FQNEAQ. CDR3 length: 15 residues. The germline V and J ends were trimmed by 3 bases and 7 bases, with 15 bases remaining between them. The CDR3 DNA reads TGTGCCAGCAGCTTCAGTCCAGAGCCCCGTGAAAAACTGTTTTTT. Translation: CASSFSPEPREKLFF.

In DNA form, the CDR3 reads TGTGCCAGCAGCGCCTCCGGGACAGGTTATGGCTACACCTTC. This sequence encodes CASSASGTGYGYTF. The V gene is TRBV9, the J gene TRBJ1-2, with 8 bases lining up with TRBD1. CDR1 SGDLS and CDR2 YYNGEE come from the germline V gene. The CDR3 spans 14 residues. The J segment lost 5 bases and the V segment lost 3 bases, leaving 6 bases of the junction unmatched.

The CDR3 DNA reads TGTGCCAGCAGCTTGGTGTCAGGGGGCTTGGAGACCCAGTACTTC. As protein: CASSLVSGGLETQYF. The chain links TRBV5-8 to TRBJ2-5, with TRBD1 matching over 8 bases. The CDR3 contains 15 residues. After removal of 0 bases from V and 5 bases from J, the junction contained 6 bases not matched to a gene. Germline lookup yields CDR1 SGHTS and CDR2 YDEGEE. Supplemented by reference TRBV5-8 and TRBJ2-5, the full variable domain reads EAGVTQSPTHLIKTRGQQATLRCSPISGHTSVYWYQQALGLGLQFLLWYDEGEERNRGNFPPRFSGRQFPNYSSELNVNALELEDSALYLCASSLVSGGLETQYFGPGTRLLVL.

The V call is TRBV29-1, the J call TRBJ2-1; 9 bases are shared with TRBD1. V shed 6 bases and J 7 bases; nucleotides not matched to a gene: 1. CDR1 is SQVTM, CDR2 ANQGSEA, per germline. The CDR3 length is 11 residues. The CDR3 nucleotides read TGCAGCGTCGGGACAGGGAATGAGCAGTTCTTC. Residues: CSVGTGNEQFF.

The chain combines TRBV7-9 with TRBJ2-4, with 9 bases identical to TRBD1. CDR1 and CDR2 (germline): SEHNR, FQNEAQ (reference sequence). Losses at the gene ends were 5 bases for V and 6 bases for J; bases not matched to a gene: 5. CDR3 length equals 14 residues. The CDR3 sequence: CASSRTGDLNIQYF. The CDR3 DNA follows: TGTGCCAGCAGCCGGACAGGGGATTTAAACATTCAGTACTTC.

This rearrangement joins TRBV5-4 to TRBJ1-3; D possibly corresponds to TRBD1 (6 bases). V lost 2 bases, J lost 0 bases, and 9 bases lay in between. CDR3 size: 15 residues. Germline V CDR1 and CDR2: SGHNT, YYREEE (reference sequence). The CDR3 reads CASSFTGSSGNTIYF. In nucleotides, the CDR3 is TGTGCCAGCAGCTTTACAGGGAGCTCTGGAAACACCATATATTTT.

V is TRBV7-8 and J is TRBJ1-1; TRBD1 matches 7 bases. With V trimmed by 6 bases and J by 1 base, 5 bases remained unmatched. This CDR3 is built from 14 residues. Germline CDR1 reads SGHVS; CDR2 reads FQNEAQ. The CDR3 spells CASSTGTANTEAFF. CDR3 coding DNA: TGTGCCAGCAGTACCGGGACAGCGAACACTGAAGCTTTCTTT.

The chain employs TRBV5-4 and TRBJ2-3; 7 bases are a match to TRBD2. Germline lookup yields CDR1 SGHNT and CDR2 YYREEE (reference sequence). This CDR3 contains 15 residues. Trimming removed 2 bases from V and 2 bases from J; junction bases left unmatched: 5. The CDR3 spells CASSLAGSFTDTQYF. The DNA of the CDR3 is TGTGCCAGCAGCTTAGCGGGATCCTTCACAGATACGCAGTATTTT.

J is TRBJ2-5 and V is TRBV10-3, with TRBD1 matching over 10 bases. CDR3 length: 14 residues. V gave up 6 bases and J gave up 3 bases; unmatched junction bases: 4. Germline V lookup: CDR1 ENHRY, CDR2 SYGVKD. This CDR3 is CAISPTGGKETQYF. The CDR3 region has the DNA TGTGCCATCAGCCCGACAGGGGGCAAAGAGACCCAGTACTTC.

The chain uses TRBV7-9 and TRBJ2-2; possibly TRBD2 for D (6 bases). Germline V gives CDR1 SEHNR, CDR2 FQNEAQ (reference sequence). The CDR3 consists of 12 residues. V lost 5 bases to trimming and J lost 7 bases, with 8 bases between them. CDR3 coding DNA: TGTGCCAGCAGCCGGGGGTTCGGGGAGCTGTTTTTT. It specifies CASSRGFGELFF.

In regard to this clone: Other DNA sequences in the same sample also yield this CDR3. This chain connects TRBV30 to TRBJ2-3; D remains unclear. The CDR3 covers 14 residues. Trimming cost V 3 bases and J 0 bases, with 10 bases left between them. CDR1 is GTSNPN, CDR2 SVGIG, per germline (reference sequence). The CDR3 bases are TGTGCCTGGAGCGGTTTCACAAGCACAGATACGCAGTATTTT. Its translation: CAWSGFTSTDTQYF.

The CDR3 spells CASSLYRVGQPQHF. CDR3 nucleotide sequence: TGTGCCAGCAGCTTATACAGGGTAGGGCAGCCCCAGCATTTT. V gene TRBV5-6 combines with J gene TRBJ1-5; D is perhaps TRBD1 (6 bases). Deletions cut 2 bases from V and 7 bases from J, with 13 bases between. Germline lookup yields CDR1 SGHDT and CDR2 YYEEEE. This CDR3 has 14 amino acids. Filled out from reference TRBV5-6 and TRBJ1-5, the complete variable domain reads DAGVTQSPTHLIKTRGQQVTLRCSPKSGHDTVSWYQQALGQGPQFIFQYYEEEERQRGNFPDRFSGHQFPNYSSELNVNALLLGDSALYLCASSLYRVGQPQHFGDGTRLSIL.

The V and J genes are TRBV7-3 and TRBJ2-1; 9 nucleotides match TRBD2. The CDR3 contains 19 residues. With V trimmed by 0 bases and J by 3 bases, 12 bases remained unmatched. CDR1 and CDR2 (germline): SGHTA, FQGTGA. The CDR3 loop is CASSLTLAGGPTFYNEQFF. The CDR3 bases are TGTGCCAGCAGCTTAACGTTGGCGGGAGGGCCAACGTTCTACAATGAGCAGTTCTTC.

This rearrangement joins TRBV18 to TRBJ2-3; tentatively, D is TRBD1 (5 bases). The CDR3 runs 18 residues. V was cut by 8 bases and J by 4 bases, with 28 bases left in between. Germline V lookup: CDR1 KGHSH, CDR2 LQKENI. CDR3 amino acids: CASQDQGGPLLRADTQYF. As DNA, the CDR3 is TGTGCCAGCCAAGACCAGGGTGGCCCACTACTCCGCGCAGATACGCAGTATTTT.

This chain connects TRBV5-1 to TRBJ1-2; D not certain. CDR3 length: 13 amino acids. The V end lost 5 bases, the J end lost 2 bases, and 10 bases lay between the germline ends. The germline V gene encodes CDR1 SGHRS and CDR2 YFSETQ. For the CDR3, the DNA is TGCGCCAGCAGAAAGGAACAAAACTATGGCTACACCTTC. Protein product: CASRKEQNYGYTF.

As DNA, the CDR3 is TGTGCCAGCAGCCAGGACAGGAGTAGCAATCAGCCCCAGCATTTT. It specifies CASSQDRSSNQPQHF. V usage is TRBV4-2 and J usage is TRBJ1-5; 7 positions agree with TRBD1. CDR1 and CDR2 from the germline V gene are LGHNA and YNFKEQ. The length of the CDR3 is 15 residues. Trimming at V came to 3 bases and at J to 0 bases, leaving 2 bases not matched to a gene.

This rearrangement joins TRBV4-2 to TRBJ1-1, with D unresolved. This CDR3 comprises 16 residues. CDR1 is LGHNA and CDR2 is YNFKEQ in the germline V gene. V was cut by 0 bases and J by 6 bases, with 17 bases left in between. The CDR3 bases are TGTGCCAGCAGCCAAGACCAGGCGGCGAGGCAGGCTGAAGCTTTCTTT. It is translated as CASSQDQAARQAEAFF.

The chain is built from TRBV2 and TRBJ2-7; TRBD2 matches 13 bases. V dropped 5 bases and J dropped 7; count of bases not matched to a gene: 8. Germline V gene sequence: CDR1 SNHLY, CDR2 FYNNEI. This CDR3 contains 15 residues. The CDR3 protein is CASSRLAGGSSEQYF. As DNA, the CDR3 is TGTGCCAGCAGTAGACTAGCGGGGGGTTCCTCGGAGCAGTACTTC.

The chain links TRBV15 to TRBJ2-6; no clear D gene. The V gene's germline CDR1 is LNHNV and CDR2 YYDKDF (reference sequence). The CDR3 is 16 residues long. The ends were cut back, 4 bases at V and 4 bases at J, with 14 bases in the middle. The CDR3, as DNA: TGTGCCACCAGCATAGAGCTGGGCACCGGGGCCAACGTCCTGACTTTC. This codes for CATSIELGTGANVLTF. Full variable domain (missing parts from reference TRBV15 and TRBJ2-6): DAMVIQNPRYQVTQFGKPVTLSCSQTLNHNVMYWYQQKSSQAPKLLFHYYDKDFNNEADTPDNFQSRRPNTSFCFLDIRSPGLGDTAMYLCATSIELGTGANVLTFGAGSRLTVL.

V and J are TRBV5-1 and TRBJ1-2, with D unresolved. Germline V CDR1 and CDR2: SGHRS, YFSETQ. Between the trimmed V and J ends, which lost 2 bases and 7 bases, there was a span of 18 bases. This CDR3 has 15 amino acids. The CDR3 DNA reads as TGCGCCAGCAGCTTTGGCGAGGGAACCTTGCGTGGCTACACCTTC. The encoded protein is CASSFGEGTLRGYTF.

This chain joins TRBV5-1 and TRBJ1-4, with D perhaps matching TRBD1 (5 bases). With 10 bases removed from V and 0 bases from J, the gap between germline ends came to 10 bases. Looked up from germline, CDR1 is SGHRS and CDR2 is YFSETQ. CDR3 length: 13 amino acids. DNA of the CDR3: TGCGCCCCCCCCAGGGCAACTAATGAAAAACTGTTTTTT. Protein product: CAPPRATNEKLFF.